The 27 T cell receptor beta chains listed next were all sequenced from one sample in a study of blood T cells in healthy people across ages. Alongside a J-beta primer mix, a sample-barcoded 5' primer served in a second PCR lasting about 7 to 12 cycles. TCRdb re-called the 5' RACE reads through MiXCR, storing one row per CDR3 protein. The repertoire includes under 2,000,000 distinct CDR3 sequences, about 50% of them detected once, and approximately 2.1% sits in the top ten. Sequencing input: blood. These receptors all come from a woman aged 40 to 49 in good health.

A few counts support this clonotype. The chain employs TRBV2 and TRBJ2-6; possible D gene TRBD2, 6 bases. The CDR3 consists of 17 residues. The V gene's germline CDR1 is SNHLY and CDR2 FYNNEI. Trimming removed 1 base from V and 2 bases from J, with 12 bases in between. The chain's CDR3 is CASSEVRGRPGANVLTF. Here the CDR3 DNA reads TGTGCCAGCAGTGAAGTGCGGGGACGGCCTGGGGCCAACGTCCTGACTTTC.

The CDR3 protein is CATGNLGTDTQYF. The CDR3 region has the DNA TGTGCCACGGGAAACCTAGGCACAGATACGCAGTATTTT. J is TRBJ2-3 and V is TRBV24-1; D gene ambiguous. V was clipped by 10 bases and J by 1 base, with 11 bases between them. Germline assignment: CDR1 KGHDR and CDR2 SFDVKD. This CDR3 has 13 amino acids.

The chain joins TRBV6-1 to TRBJ2-7, with 8 bases matching TRBD2. J gave up 3 bases and V 4 bases, and 8 bases lay outside the gene matches. The CDR3 has 15 amino acids. Germline assignment: CDR1 MNHNS and CDR2 SASEGT. This CDR3 reads CASSGAAGVGYEQYF. The CDR3 DNA sequence: TGTGCCAGCAGTGGAGCAGCGGGGGTCGGCTACGAGCAGTACTTC.

The gene calls are TRBV2 and TRBJ2-1; D is possibly TRBD1 or TRBD2 (5 bases each). The germline V gene encodes CDR1 SNHLY and CDR2 FYNNEI. Trimming stripped 10 bases from V and 7 bases from J, with 23 bases between. CDR3 length: 15 residues. In nucleotides, the CDR3 is TGTGCCACAACGCAAGGGACGAGCAAGAGTAATGAGCAGTTCTTC. This translates into CATTQGTSKSNEQFF.

J is TRBJ1-2 and V is TRBV6-5; D is unclear. Germline V gene sequence: CDR1 MNHEY, CDR2 SVGAGI. This CDR3 contains 15 residues. The ends were cut back, 7 bases at V and 7 bases at J, with 22 bases in the middle. The CDR3 loop is CASTRGAGAVSGYTF. The CDR3 region has the DNA TGTGCCAGCACTCGGGGTGCAGGTGCTGTGAGTGGCTACACCTTC.

With regard to this clonotype: Mismatch with germline at one junction end may stem from a read error. The chain combines TRBV11-3 with TRBJ2-5, with 12 positions matching TRBD2. Germline V CDR1 and CDR2: SGHNT, YENEEA. The CDR3 is made up of 17 amino acids. This CDR3 is CASSHGLAGWVGETQYF. The CDR3 DNA is TGCGCCAGCAGCCACGGACTAGCGGGATGGGTAGGAGAGACCCAGTACTTC.

This clonotype was seen a single time. The rearrangement uses TRBV7-8 and TRBJ2-3; no firm D call. Germline V gene sequence: CDR1 SGHVS, CDR2 FQNEAQ. CDR3 size: 16 residues. Trimming cost V 5 bases and J 5 bases, with 20 bases left between them. The CDR3 DNA reads TGTGCCAGCAGCGAAGGAATCCTCACGGGTTTAGATACGCAGTATTTT. It encodes CASSEGILTGLDTQYF.

The rearrangement links TRBV25-1 to TRBJ1-2, with 10 nucleotides matching TRBD1. Germline loops: CDR1 MGHDK, CDR2 SYGVNS. V was pared by 4 bases and J by 7 bases, with 9 bases of the junction left unmatched. The CDR3 contains 15 residues. The CDR3 sequence is CASSAWGQGTSGYTF. The CDR3 DNA reads TGTGCCAGCAGTGCCTGGGGACAGGGGACCTCTGGCTACACCTTC.

The J gene is TRBJ2-2, the V gene TRBV7-2; D is perhaps TRBD1 or TRBD2 (5 bases each). V gave up 11 bases and J gave up 4 bases, with 20 bases separating them. Looked up from germline, CDR1 is SGHTA and CDR2 is FQGNSA. The CDR3 loop spans 15 amino acids. The CDR3 reads CAGGIEGIGTGELFF. CDR3 nucleotide sequence: TGTGCCGGCGGCATCGAGGGGATAGGCACCGGGGAGCTGTTTTTT.

The chain recombines TRBV28 with TRBJ2-3, with D possibly matching TRBD2 (6 bases). V shed 7 bases and J shed 2 bases, with 13 bases lying between them. Germline V gene sequence: CDR1 MDHEN, CDR2 SYDVKM. This CDR3 region has 14 residues. CDR3 residues: CASNPGLNTDTQYF. The CDR3 DNA is TGTGCCAGCAATCCGGGACTCAACACAGATACGCAGTATTTT.

This clonotype was counted only a few times. This chain joins TRBV28 and TRBJ2-1; TRBD1 matches at 10 bases. The CDR3 is 17 residues long. Germline V gene data show CDR1 as MDHEN and CDR2 as SYDVKM. J gave up 7 bases and V 5 bases, and 14 bases lay outside the gene matches. The chain's CDR3 is CASSRQGAGVGKNEQFF. CDR3 DNA: TGTGCCAGCAGTAGACAGGGGGCGGGGGTAGGGAAAAATGAGCAGTTCTTC.

CDR3 in amino acids: CAISVGQGMRNEQFF. CDR3 nucleotides: TGTGCCATCAGTGTTGGACAGGGCATGAGGAATGAGCAGTTCTTC. V usage is TRBV10-3 and J usage is TRBJ2-1; TRBD1 matches at 8 bases. The CDR3 is 15 residues long. Unmatched junction bases numbered 9, after V lost 4 bases and J lost 7 bases. Looked up from germline, CDR1 is ENHRY and CDR2 is SYGVKD.

This clonotype has only a few counts. This sequence joins TRBV20-1 and TRBJ2-3; D is undetermined. This CDR3 is 11 amino acids long. Trimming shortened V by 3 bases and J by 6 bases, and 7 bases separated the two germline ends. The V gene's germline CDR1 is DFQATT and CDR2 SNEGSKA (reference sequence). CDR3 loop: CSASYGDTQYF. CDR3 DNA: TGCAGTGCTAGTTATGGGGATACGCAGTATTTT.

The gene calls are TRBV7-9 and TRBJ2-7; the D is unclear. The better agreement between TRBJ2-5 and the DNA end casts doubt on the J call. The germline CDR1 and CDR2 sequences are SEHNR and FQNEAQ (reference sequence). The CDR3 is made up of 13 amino acids. As DNA, the CDR3 is TGTGCCAGCAGCTTAGTGGACGGGGAGACCCAGTACTTC. Translating gives CASSLVDGETQYF.

The chain employs TRBV10-2 and TRBJ1-6; D is undetermined. The V end was cut by 8 bases, the J end by 5 bases, with 16 bases between. Germline V gene sequence: CDR1 WSHSY, CDR2 SAAADI. CDR3 length: 15 residues. The CDR3 sequence is CASSPGLGDNSPLHF. CDR3 nucleotide sequence: TGCGCCAGCTCCCCGGGTCTCGGTGATAATTCACCCCTCCACTTT.

In this sample, this clonotype turned up a few times. One end of the junction fails to match germline, which may point to a read error. V and J are TRBV4-2 and TRBJ2-3; TRBD2 matches 7 bases. Germline CDR1 is LGHNA and CDR2 is YNFKEQ. The CDR3 has 17 residues. CDR3 coding DNA: TGTGCCAGCAGCCAACAAGTAAGCGGGGTGAGCAGAGATACGCAGTATTTT. Protein sequence: CASSQQVSGVSRDTQYF.

The genes are TRBV5-1 and TRBJ2-3, with 7 nucleotides matching TRBD1. This CDR3 region has 17 residues. Germline loops: CDR1 SGHRS, CDR2 YFSETQ. V lost 0 bases to trimming and J lost 1 base; unmatched junction nucleotides: 8. CDR3 sequence reads: CASSLAPGQSGTDTQYF. In DNA, the CDR3 is TGCGCCAGCAGCTTGGCGCCGGGACAGTCGGGCACAGATACGCAGTATTTT. The full variable domain, completed using reference TRBV5-1 and TRBJ2-3, is KAGVTQTPRYLIKTRGQQVTLSCSPISGHRSVSWYQQTPGQGLQFLFEYFSETQRNKGNFPGRFSGRQFSNSRSEMNVSTLELGDSALYLCASSLAPGQSGTDTQYFGPGTRLTVL.

This clonotype was counted between two and nine times. The rearrangement uses TRBV7-6 and TRBJ2-5; 8 bases are a match to TRBD2. The CDR3 length is 16 residues. V shed 2 bases, J shed 0 bases, and the junction held 5 bases outside the gene matches. In germline, CDR1 is SGHVS, CDR2 FNYEAQ. CDR3 DNA: TGTGCCAGCAGCTTACTCGCGGGGGGATACCAAGAGACCCAGTACTTC. It is translated as CASSLLAGGYQETQYF.

The V and J genes are TRBV25-1 and TRBJ2-5; 13 positions agree with TRBD2. The CDR3 length is 18 residues. Germline CDR1 MGHDK, CDR2 SYGVNS. Losses at the gene ends were 3 bases for V and 1 base for J; bases not matched to a gene: 8. CDR3 sequence: CASSDRLAGGRLQETQYF. CDR3 in DNA: TGTGCCAGCAGTGATCGACTAGCGGGGGGCCGACTCCAAGAGACCCAGTACTTC.

This clonotype occurred many times. This chain uses TRBV6-6 with TRBJ2-7; D perhaps matches TRBD1 (6 bases). Deletions cut 7 bases from V and 0 bases from J, with 13 bases between. CDR1 MNHNY and CDR2 SVGAGI come from the germline V gene (reference sequence). The CDR3 consists of 14 residues. The CDR3: CASIMGANSYEQYF. The CDR3 DNA follows: TGTGCCAGCATCATGGGGGCAAACTCCTACGAGCAGTACTTC.

CDR3 amino acids: CASRPGRQETQFF. CDR3 in DNA: TGTGCCAGCAGGCCGGGGCGCCAAGAGACCCAGTTCTTC. V is TRBV7-2 and J is TRBJ2-5; D may be TRBD1 or TRBD2 (5 bases each). The assigned J gene may be wrong: the sequence end matches TRBJ2-1 better. The CDR3 contains 13 residues. Germline lookup yields CDR1 SGHTA and CDR2 FQGNSA.

This sequence joins TRBV4-2 and TRBJ1-2, with a weak D call TRBD1 (6 bases). CDR1 LGHNA and CDR2 YNFKEQ come from the germline V gene. This CDR3 contains 16 residues. V was trimmed by 4 bases and J by 1 base, leaving 16 bases between them. CDR3 sequence (DNA): TGTGCCAGCAGCCCGGACGGGGCAGGGGTTAACTATGGCTACACCTTC. Translated, it gives CASSPDGAGVNYGYTF.

In its sample, this clonotype was seen once. V is TRBV9 and J is TRBJ2-4; possible D gene TRBD2, 7 bases. The CDR3 sequence is 17 residues long. Between the trimmed V and J ends, which lost 1 base and 0 bases, there was a span of 14 bases. Germline values: CDR1 SGDLS, CDR2 YYNGEE. The CDR3 reads CASSVKGGDIAKNIQYF. DNA of the CDR3: TGTGCCAGCAGCGTAAAGGGGGGGGATATAGCCAAAAACATTCAGTACTTC.

This chain connects TRBV7-9 to TRBJ1-6, with TRBD1 matching 7 bases. With V trimmed by 4 bases and J by 5 bases, 5 bases remained unmatched. The CDR3 spans 15 residues. The germline gives CDR1 SEHNR, CDR2 FQNEAQ (reference sequence). The CDR3 reads CASSSHRGHNSPLHF. The CDR3 DNA reads TGTGCCAGCAGCTCACACAGGGGACATAATTCACCCCTCCACTTT. Full variable domain (rest looked up from reference TRBV7-9 and TRBJ1-6): DTGVSQNPRHKITKRGQNVTFRCDPISEHNRLYWYRQTLGQGPEFLTYFQNEAQLEKSRLLSDRFSAERPKGSFSTLEIQRTEQGDSAMYLCASSSHRGHNSPLHFGNGTRLTVT.

This clonotype occurred a few times. The rearrangement joins TRBV14 to TRBJ2-5; D might be TRBD2 (6 bases). V lost 0 bases, J lost 3 bases, and 20 bases lay in between. CDR1 is SGHDN and CDR2 is FVKESK in the germline V gene. The CDR3 has 18 amino acids. The CDR3 spells CASSQDWGTGDKEETQYF. The CDR3 DNA reads as TGTGCCAGCAGCCAAGATTGGGGGACGGGGGATAAGGAAGAGACCCAGTACTTC.

The J gene is TRBJ2-3, the V gene TRBV5-1; TRBD1 aligns across 7 bases. V lost 2 bases, J lost 2 bases, and 5 bases stayed unmatched. Looked up from germline, CDR1 is SGHRS and CDR2 is YFSETQ. The CDR3 has 15 residues. Written as DNA, the CDR3 is TGCGCCAGCAGCTTTAGACAGGGCTTCACAGATACGCAGTATTTT. Protein product: CASSFRQGFTDTQYF.

In its sample, this clonotype was seen a few times. The chain has TRBV20-1 and TRBJ2-1; D ambiguous. Trimming removed 3 bases from V and 4 bases from J, with 13 bases in between. CDR3 length equals 14 residues. Germline CDR1 reads DFQATT; CDR2 reads SNEGSKA (reference sequence). CDR3: CSARIGSRYNEQFF. The CDR3 DNA reads TGCAGTGCTAGGATAGGTAGCCGGTACAATGAGCAGTTCTTC.